Here is one T cell receptor (beta chain) with its context. This sample stems from a study of T cell changes during pregnancy in multiple sclerosis. Repertoires were generated with immunoSEQ multiplex PCR, while TCRdb's copy carries only in-frame clones and drops some. The sample consists of about 32,000 clones, 91% of them appearing once. Per the germline V gene, CDR1 is SGHAT and CDR2 is FQNNGV. The ends lost 1 base at V and 15 bases at J; junction bases unmatched: 4. The CDR3 spans 12 residues. This material consisted of CD8+ T cells from peripheral blood mononuclear cells, taken in the second trimester of pregnancy. This TCR derives from a female donor in good health, enrolled as a control in a pregnancy study. The chain links TRBV11-2 to TRBJ2-1, with 9 bases matching TRBD1. The CDR3 region has the DNA TGTGCCAGCAGCTTAGGAGGGACAGGGCTGTTCTTC. Translated: CASSLGGTGLFF.